These T cell receptor beta chains were read from a single sample in a study of post-analysis software for immune sequencing data. TCRdb reprocessed the PCR reads via MiXCR and lists one record per CDR3 protein. The sample has fewer than 600,000 distinct CDR3 sequences; approximately 46% are singletons. The sample was blood. Receptors were obtained from a girl aged 10 to 17 with multiple sclerosis. The conserved cysteine and the conserved F or W are not part of the CDR3 here. The order of the fields is J gene, V gene, CDR3 protein.

TRBJ2-1,TRBV5-1,ASSTDNEQF
TRBJ2-7,TRBV6-5,ASRTGNEDEQY
TRBJ1-4,TRBV20-1,SARRGQREKLF
TRBJ2-3,TRBV12-3/TRBV12-4,ASSFGVSGTDTQY
TRBJ2-5,TRBV6-5,ASRAGTAQETQY
TRBJ1-4,TRBV20-1,SAEYRLGEKLF
TRBJ2-5,TRBV7-9,ASSLITSVQETQY
TRBJ1-2,TRBV28,ASRTGDGYT
TRBJ1-4,TRBV12-3/TRBV12-4,ASSPPTGALEKLF
TRBJ1-1,TRBV7-9,ASSRGGIGKNTEAF
TRBJ2-5,TRBV10-3,AVGTSGGNEQY
TRBJ2-1,TRBV5-1,ASSWEAGYNNEQF